This entry lists 30 T cell receptor beta chains sequenced from one sample in a study of T cells in Graves' hyperthyroidism and ophthalmopathy. TCR beta CDR3 sequences were amplified from RNA transcripts. HTBI primers drove first-round RT-PCR of the TCR CDR3. TCRdb passed the multiplex PCR reads through MiXCR, listing each CDR3 protein once. The top ten clones hold 34% of a sample with about 640,000 distinct CDR3 sequences, around 21% of them seen once. Sequenced: blood. These receptors all stem from a young man with Graves' ophthalmopathy.

This clonotype has a count of ten or more. The chain is built from TRBV6-1 and TRBJ1-1, with D unclear. The CDR3 is made up of 16 amino acids. CDR1 is MNHNS, CDR2 SASEGT, per germline. V shed 8 bases and J shed 2 bases, with 21 bases lying between them. In DNA, the CDR3 is TGTGCCAGCTGGTTCGGGGAAGGAGTGTTAAACACTGAAGCTTTCTTT. It codes for CASWFGEGVLNTEAFF.

This clonotype was picked up many times. The chain has TRBV12-3 or TRBV12-4 and TRBJ2-1, with D hard to call. With 6 bases removed from V and 5 bases from J, the gap between germline ends came to 11 bases. The CDR3 runs 13 residues. The chain's CDR3 is CASSESLDNEQFF. The DNA of the CDR3 is TGTGCCAGCAGCGAAAGTTTGGACAATGAGCAGTTCTTC.

The chain combines TRBV6-2 or TRBV6-3 with TRBJ1-1, with unresolved D. The V gene's germline CDR1 is MNHEY and CDR2 SVGEGT. The CDR3 covers 13 residues. V dropped 10 bases and J dropped 0 bases, with 12 bases sitting between them. The CDR3 here is CATGLRMNTEAFF. The CDR3 nucleotides read TGTGCCACCGGCCTTCGGATGAACACTGAAGCTTTCTTT.

There are a few counts of this clonotype. This chain links TRBV6-2 or TRBV6-3 with TRBJ2-7, with D unresolved. This CDR3 comprises 10 residues. The V end lost 8 bases, the J end lost 3 bases, and 5 bases lay between the germline ends. Germline V gene sequence: CDR1 MNHEY, CDR2 SVGEGT. The CDR3 here is CASGDYEQYF. CDR3 nucleotides: TGTGCCAGCGGAGACTACGAGCAGTACTTC.

This clonotype was picked up many times. The rearrangement links TRBV5-1 to TRBJ2-7, with 10 nucleotides matching TRBD1. Germline V gives CDR1 SGHRS, CDR2 YFSETQ. The V segment lost 0 bases and the J segment 3 bases; nucleotides outside the gene matches: 6. The CDR3 length is 16 residues. CDR3 in DNA: TGCGCCAGCAGCTTGGGCCCTGGGACAGGGGTCTACGAGCAGTACTTC. It yields the protein CASSLGPGTGVYEQYF. The whole variable domain, remainder taken from reference TRBV5-1 and TRBJ2-7, is KAGVTQTPRYLIKTRGQQVTLSCSPISGHRSVSWYQQTPGQGLQFLFEYFSETQRNKGNFPGRFSGRQFSNSRSEMNVSTLELGDSALYLCASSLGPGTGVYEQYFGPGTRLTVT.

The chain is built from TRBV5-1 and TRBJ2-7; no clear D gene. Trimming removed 3 bases at V and 2 bases at J, with 15 bases between. The CDR3 runs to 15 residues. Germline V CDR1 and CDR2: SGHRS, YFSETQ. CDR3 sequence reads: CASSSEGQAPYEQYF. In DNA, the CDR3 is TGCGCCAGCAGCTCAGAAGGGCAGGCCCCCTACGAGCAGTACTTC.

J is TRBJ2-7 and V is TRBV20-1; 7 bases map to TRBD2. V lost 4 bases to trimming and J lost 4 bases; unmatched junction nucleotides: 7. Germline V gene lookup returns CDR1 DFQATT and CDR2 SNEGSKA (reference sequence). The CDR3 is 13 amino acids. The chain's CDR3 is CSANLAERYEQYF. CDR3 in DNA: TGCAGTGCTAATCTAGCGGAGCGGTACGAGCAGTACTTC.

This CDR3 is CASSQAGTRFSNEQFF. The CDR3, as DNA: TGTGCCAGCAGCCAAGCCGGGACAAGGTTTTCCAATGAGCAGTTCTTC. V is TRBV3-1 and J is TRBJ2-1; tentatively, D is TRBD1 (6 bases). Trimming took off 1 base at V and 6 bases at J, with 16 bases between the two ends. The V gene's germline CDR1 is LGHDT and CDR2 YNNKEL (reference sequence). This CDR3 spans 16 amino acids.

The chain employs TRBV11-2 and TRBJ2-2, with a possible D match to TRBD2 (6 bases). Germline CDR1 SGHAT, CDR2 FQNNGV. The CDR3 is 15 amino acids. Trimming took 5 bases from V and 2 from J, leaving 12 bases between them. The CDR3 bases are TGTGCCAGCAGCCCGGTTAGCGGAAACACCGGGGAGCTGTTTTTT. Its translation is CASSPVSGNTGELFF.

The CDR3: CASGSPATSGYNEQFF. CDR3 nucleotides: TGTGCCAGCGGCTCGCCGGCGACTAGCGGTTACAATGAGCAGTTCTTC. The chain couples TRBV7-6 to TRBJ2-1, with 9 positions matching TRBD2. V lost 8 bases and J lost 4; bases outside the gene matches: 12. This CDR3 is 16 amino acids long. Germline assignment: CDR1 SGHVS and CDR2 FNYEAQ.

This clonotype has more than one count but fewer than ten. This chain joins TRBV6-1 and TRBJ2-1; 12 bases align to TRBD1. This CDR3 region has 14 residues. V trimming: 6 bases; J trimming: 7 bases; junction bases outside the gene matches: 4. The germline V gene has CDR1 MNHNS and CDR2 SASEGT. The DNA of the CDR3 is TGTGCCAGCAGGCCGGGACAGGGGGCGAATGAGCAGTTCTTC. As protein: CASRPGQGANEQFF.

This clonotype was seen ten or more times. This chain joins TRBV12-3 or TRBV12-4 and TRBJ2-5; D not resolved. Trimming took off 4 bases at V and 2 bases at J, with 11 bases between the two ends. The CDR3 has 14 residues. In DNA form, the CDR3 reads TGTGCCAGCAGTTCAGCTGACACACAAGAGACCCAGTACTTC. This codes for CASSSADTQETQYF.

This clonotype was seen only a few times. This chain links TRBV13 with TRBJ2-1; TRBD2 agrees at 10 bases. CDR1 is PRHDT and CDR2 is FYEKMQ in the germline V gene (reference sequence). The CDR3 runs 16 residues. V was pared by 1 base and J by 7 bases, with 7 bases of the junction left unmatched. The CDR3: CASSLVVAGGRNEQFF. CDR3 sequence (DNA): TGTGCCAGCAGCTTAGTTGTAGCGGGAGGTCGAAATGAGCAGTTCTTC.

This clonotype came up a few times. The chain recombines TRBV6-1 with TRBJ2-3, with D perhaps matching TRBD2 (6 bases). Trimming left V 7 bases short and J 1 base short, with 12 bases between. Germline V gives CDR1 MNHNS, CDR2 SASEGT. The CDR3 runs 14 residues. CDR3 sequence: CASIYGTGTDTQYF. CDR3 nucleotide sequence: TGTGCCAGCATCTACGGGACTGGCACAGATACGCAGTATTTT.

This clonotype was recorded many times. One end of the junction varies from germline; a read error may be responsible. The V call is TRBV5-1, the J call TRBJ2-7; TRBD2 aligns across 13 bases. Germline V gene lookup returns CDR1 SGHRS and CDR2 YFSETQ. The CDR3 length is 14 residues. CDR3: CASSLGLAGDEQYF. The CDR3 DNA reads as TGTGCCAGCAGCTTAGGACTAGCGGGAGACGAGCAGTACTTC.

This clonotype was found many times. The chain carries TRBV18 and TRBJ1-5, with D possibly TRBD1 on 6 matching bases. The CDR3 runs to 13 residues. Trimming cost V 8 bases and J 5 bases, with 13 bases left between them. Looked up from germline, CDR1 is KGHSH and CDR2 is LQKENI. CDR3 sequence reads: CASSPGVDQPQHF. The DNA for the CDR3 is TGTGCCAGCAGCCCAGGGGTTGATCAGCCCCAGCATTTT. Supplemented by reference TRBV18 and TRBJ1-5, the full variable domain reads NAGVMQNPRHLVRRRGQEARLRCSPMKGHSHVYWYRQLPEEGLKFMVYLQKENIIDESGMPKERFSAEFPKEGPSILRIQQVVRGDSAAYFCASSPGVDQPQHFGDGTRLSIL.

This clonotype was counted a few times. The chain employs TRBV6-5 and TRBJ1-5; D remains unclear. Germline CDR1 and CDR2: MNHEY and SVGAGI. This CDR3 is built from 16 residues. Trimming shortened V by 4 bases and J by 6 bases, and 19 bases separated the two germline ends. The CDR3 here is CASSSSYGGLGQPQHF. The CDR3 DNA reads TGTGCCAGCAGTTCCAGTTATGGAGGGTTGGGTCAGCCCCAGCATTTT.

This clonotype was detected a few times. The chain employs TRBV20-1 and TRBJ2-2; D is ambiguous. Trimming left V 1 base short and J 5 bases short, with 11 bases between. Looked up from germline, CDR1 is DFQATT and CDR2 is SNEGSKA (reference sequence). This CDR3 is 14 amino acids long. The CDR3 region is CSARARAVTGELFF. The CDR3 DNA sequence: TGCAGTGCTAGAGCCCGAGCAGTGACCGGGGAGCTGTTTTTT.

The rearrangement uses TRBV10-2 and TRBJ1-5; unclear D gene. V lost 4 bases to trimming and J lost 3 bases, with 10 bases between them. There are 14 residues in the CDR3. Germline V CDR1 and CDR2: WSHSY, SAAADI. This CDR3 reads CASSGTPINQPQHF. The CDR3 nucleotides are TGCGCCAGCAGTGGGACCCCAATCAATCAGCCCCAGCATTTT.

V gene TRBV25-1 combines with J gene TRBJ1-2, with 7 positions matching TRBD1. This CDR3 contains 14 residues. J was trimmed by 4 bases and V by 2 bases; bases with no gene match: 4. The germline V gene encodes CDR1 MGHDK and CDR2 SYGVNS. This CDR3 reads CASSEKGQTYGYTF. The CDR3 nucleotides read TGTGCCAGCAGTGAAAAGGGACAGACCTATGGCTACACCTTC.

This clonotype was seen repeatedly, ten times or more. The chain has TRBV20-1 and TRBJ2-7; D not certain. This CDR3 is 11 amino acids long. Trimming took 3 bases from V and 2 from J, leaving 5 bases between them. Germline CDR1 is DFQATT and CDR2 is SNEGSKA (reference sequence). The CDR3 region is CSASPTYEQYF. The CDR3 DNA reads TGCAGTGCTAGTCCTACCTACGAGCAGTACTTC.

V gene TRBV20-1 combines with J gene TRBJ1-5; D not resolved. V gave up 2 bases and J gave up 6 bases, with 17 bases separating them. Germline V gives CDR1 DFQATT, CDR2 SNEGSKA (reference sequence). This CDR3 is 15 amino acids long. CDR3 DNA sequence: TGCAGTGCTAGAAGGATCGTTGGGTTAGGTCAGCCCCAGCATTTT. The encoded protein is CSARRIVGLGQPQHF.

For this clonotype: One base away lies a much larger clone, so this may be a sequencing read error. The V gene is TRBV5-1, the J gene TRBJ2-1; 11 nucleotides line up with TRBD1. Unmatched junction bases numbered 6, after V lost 3 bases and J lost 10 bases. Germline V gives CDR1 SGHRS, CDR2 YFSETQ. The CDR3 contains 14 residues. As DNA, the CDR3 is TGCGCCAGCAGCTGGAGGGACAGGGGGGACGAGCAGTTCTTC. It encodes CASSWRDRGDEQFF.

This clonotype has just a few counts. The V call is TRBV19, the J call TRBJ1-4; 8 positions agree with TRBD1. V shed 7 bases and J 0 bases; nucleotides not matched to a gene: 10. Germline V lookup: CDR1 LNHDA, CDR2 SQIVND (reference sequence). This CDR3 is built from 17 residues. The CDR3: CASTSPTGGTTNEKLFF. Written as DNA, the CDR3 is TGTGCCAGTACCTCTCCTACAGGGGGGACAACTAATGAAAAACTGTTTTTT.

This clonotype was counted at least ten times. The rearrangement links TRBV3-1 to TRBJ1-5; D unclear. The V and J ends lost 1 base and 1 base respectively, with 2 bases between them. CDR1 and CDR2 from the germline V gene are LGHDT and YNNKEL (reference sequence). The CDR3 totals 13 residues. CDR3 sequence (DNA): TGTGCCAGCAGCCAAGGAAGCAATCAGCCCCAGCATTTT. This encodes CASSQGSNQPQHF.

The chain employs TRBV9 and TRBJ2-7; possibly TRBD2 for D (5 bases). CDR3 length: 15 residues. V was cut by 0 bases and J by 0 bases, with 10 bases left in between. Per the germline V gene, CDR1 is SGDLS and CDR2 is YYNGEE. DNA for the CDR3: TGTGCCAGCAGCGTAGGAGGGCTCCCCTCCTACGAGCAGTACTTC. It codes for CASSVGGLPSYEQYF.

A few counts support this clonotype. The genes are TRBV27 and TRBJ1-5; no firm D call. CDR3 size: 13 residues. Germline V gene data show CDR1 as MNHEY and CDR2 as SMNVEV (reference sequence). V lost 4 bases and J lost 4, with 8 bases in between. This CDR3 reads CASSWGPNQPQHF. DNA of the CDR3: TGTGCCAGCAGTTGGGGTCCTAATCAGCCCCAGCATTTT.

The CDR3 bases are TGTGCCAGCAGCCCAGGCGGAGGATATTACAATGAGCAGTTCTTC. This translates into CASSPGGGYYNEQFF. The V and J genes are TRBV28 and TRBJ2-1, with a possible D match to TRBD2 (5 bases). Germline CDR1 is MDHEN and CDR2 is SYDVKM. This CDR3 spans 15 amino acids. Trimming left V 6 bases short and J 4 bases short, with 16 bases between.

A few counts support this clonotype. The chain uses TRBV7-9 and TRBJ2-2; tentative D call: TRBD2 (6 bases). Between the trimmed V and J ends, which lost 2 bases and 4 bases, there was a span of 14 bases. Germline V gene sequence: CDR1 SEHNR, CDR2 FQNEAQ (reference sequence). The CDR3 is 16 residues long. The CDR3 DNA follows: TGTGCCAGCAGCTTAATCGGGAGTGGGGGCACCGGGGAGCTGTTTTTT. It translates to CASSLIGSGGTGELFF.

This clonotype was counted ten times or more. This chain connects TRBV12-3 or TRBV12-4 to TRBJ1-1; possible D gene TRBD1, 5 bases. Trimming pared 6 bases from V and 1 base from J, leaving 9 bases between. The CDR3 sequence is 13 residues long. The CDR3 reads CASRTDTNTEAFF. The CDR3 DNA follows: TGTGCCAGCAGGACGGACACGAACACTGAAGCTTTCTTT.